The T cell receptor (beta chain) under discussion was sequenced for a study of STAT5B mutations in CD4+ large granular lymphocyte leukemia (dated by TCRdb to between 2021 and 2024). Background on the whole study: Among the healthy controls, the CDR3 'QG' motif was associated with a particular HLA allele. The TCRbeta repertoires of CD4+ T-cell large granular lymphocyte leukemia patients were compared with the TCRbeta repertoires of healthy blood donors. Flow cytometry performed on FACSCanto II or FACSVerse showed that the purified fractions had more than 95% purity among lymphocytes.

Beyond this particular receptor, the publication reports: The data were not HLA-matched, and the relatively small sample size could explain the higher clonality seen in CD4+ compared with CD8+ T-LGLL. Compared with healthy CD4+ repertoires, CD4-sorted patient repertoires appeared more clonal, and this difference remained even after the putative leukemic clones were removed. Enrichment of TRBV06-family usage was observed among the top patient clones (8/27) relative to healthy controls (2/35). Main leukemic clonotypes were private to each patient, although around 25% of the main leukemic clonotypes were found at low frequency in the non-leukemic repertoires of other patients.

The healthy control group was made up of 37 blood donors, and the Finnish Red Cross blood service supplied their buffy coats. All TCR-sequenced material derived from peripheral blood: patient blood samples and healthy donor buffy coats. Ficoll-Hypaque gradient centrifugation was used to isolate peripheral blood mononuclear cells. Magnetic purification was used to isolate CD4+ cells from the buffy coats of the healthy controls. Genomic DNA was extracted with the Gentra Puregene Cell and Tissue kit and quantified on a Qubit 2.0 fluorometer. On this clone: The clone's antigen remains unknown. No much larger clone is present one base from it, and per-base qualities are unavailable.

CDR1 and CDR2 were assigned from the germline V gene (reference sequence) as SGHAT and FQDESV. The germline ends are 17 bases apart after V is trimmed by 5 bases and J by 2 bases. The CDR3 goes from the cysteine to the phenylalanine over 16 residues. The only DNA kept is the CDR3, 48 bases in frame from the first base. TCRbeta rearrangements were sequenced from genomic DNA using the immunoSEQ assay at survey resolution. Per the original workflow: A lowest detectable productive clonotype frequency of 2.59 x 10-5 was observed in the TCR sequencing data. Analyses included only productive TCRbeta rearrangements, meaning complete and in-frame sequences. Simpson clonality, calculated in the immunoSEQ Analyzer version 3.0, was used as the measure of sample clonality. Based on frequency, clones were grouped as very rare, small, medium, large (1-20%) or hyperexpanded (>20%). Generation probabilities were estimated with OLGA 1.2.3, V-gene circos plots were generated with VDJtools, specificities were searched for in VDJdb, and CDR3 motifs were identified with GLIPH. The table was pulled from immuneACCESS by TCRdb, which kept in-frame rearrangements only. Such tables lose some clones; where checked, under half of the loss comes from unresolved V genes, and the rest has no known cause. The V and J calls and clone size come from that table; D and trimming were worked out from the DNA. The sample table lists tens of thousands of clones, around two thirds of them with a count of one. Clones ranked in the top ten supply about 0.45% of the sample.

Recombination joined TRBV11-1 with TRBJ2-3; 6 matching bases give a weak D call of TRBD2. The sequenced material came from CD4+ T cells from blood buffy coats. This TCR came from a human donor in good health. The CDR3: CASSLPTRSSTDTQYF. The DNA sequence follows: TGTGCCAGCAGCCTACCGACTAGGTCGTCCACAGATACGCAGTATTTT.